The rows below give T cell receptor beta chains drawn from one sample of a study of blood T cell repertoires in COVID-19. Generated by immunoSEQ multiplex PCR, the TCRdb table keeps only in-frame clones and is missing some. Counted here are under 60,000 clones, 65% to 80% occurring once; the ten biggest clones make up roughly 25%. The sequencing sample was made of peripheral blood. These receptors came from a man between 65 and 85 years old with acute or convalescent COVID-19. The CDR3 runs from the conserved cysteine through the conserved F or W. Each record gives: J gene, V gene, D gene, clone size, CDR3 protein, CDR3 DNA. D genes are given only for firm matches. Clone size appears in some rows only: once, few, many, or a class for an expanded clone.

j_gene: TRBJ2-5; v_gene: TRBV27; d_gene: TRBD2; abundance: -; CDR3aa: CASSIRLAGHGLQETQYF; CDR3nt: TGTGCCAGCAGTATCCGACTAGCGGGGCACGGACTTCAAGAGACCCAGTACTTC
j_gene: TRBJ2-2; v_gene: TRBV18; d_gene: TRBD1; abundance: few; CDR3aa: CASSRTGAPTGELFF; CDR3nt: TGTGCCAGCTCACGCACAGGGGCGCCCACCGGGGAGCTGTTTTTT
j_gene: TRBJ1-3; v_gene: TRBV21-1; d_gene: -; abundance: -; CDR3aa: CASSPFYYRNTIYF; CDR3nt: TGTGCCAGCAGCCCCTTTTATTATCGAAACACCATATATTTT
j_gene: TRBJ1-1; v_gene: TRBV5-1; d_gene: TRBD1; abundance: -; CDR3aa: CASSSGQGFKVNTEAFF; CDR3nt: TGCGCCAGCAGCTCCGGACAGGGGTTTAAGGTGAACACTGAAGCTTTCTTT
j_gene: TRBJ1-1; v_gene: TRBV7-8; d_gene: -; abundance: few; CDR3aa: CASSVGPIQEFTEAFF; CDR3nt: TGTGCCAGCAGCGTAGGGCCTATACAGGAATTCACTGAAGCTTTCTTT
j_gene: TRBJ2-7; v_gene: TRBV6-5; d_gene: TRBD1; abundance: -; CDR3aa: CASRRGQGDTYEQYF; CDR3nt: TGTGCCAGCAGAAGAGGACAGGGAGACACCTACGAGCAGTACTTC
j_gene: TRBJ2-1; v_gene: TRBV7-2; d_gene: TRBD2; abundance: few; CDR3aa: CASSLEGTSGRWYNEQFF; CDR3nt: TGTGCCAGCAGCTTAGAAGGGACTAGCGGGAGATGGTACAATGAGCAGTTCTTC
j_gene: TRBJ2-7; v_gene: TRBV18; d_gene: -; abundance: -; CDR3aa: CASSPSGAYEQYF; CDR3nt: TGTGCCAGCTCACCTTCAGGGGCCTACGAGCAGTACTTC
j_gene: TRBJ1-4; v_gene: TRBV5-8; d_gene: TRBD1; abundance: -; CDR3aa: CASSVGTGSGTNEKLFF; CDR3nt: TGTGCCAGCAGCGTCGGGACAGGCAGTGGAACTAATGAAAAACTGTTTTTT
j_gene: TRBJ2-1; v_gene: TRBV7-2; d_gene: -; abundance: -; CDR3aa: CASSIPRLEQFF; CDR3nt: TGTGCCAGCAGCATCCCCCGGTTGGAGCAGTTCTTC
j_gene: TRBJ2-7; v_gene: TRBV11-2; d_gene: TRBD1; abundance: -; CDR3aa: CASSSTGGLVDEQYF; CDR3nt: TGTGCCAGCAGCTCGACAGGGGGCTTAGTAGACGAGCAGTACTTC
j_gene: TRBJ2-1; v_gene: TRBV11-3; d_gene: TRBD1; abundance: -; CDR3aa: CASSTGGSEQFF; CDR3nt: TGTGCCAGCAGCACAGGGGGCAGTGAGCAGTTCTTC
j_gene: TRBJ2-4; v_gene: TRBV4-2; d_gene: TRBD2; abundance: once; CDR3aa: CASSLGLAGALKPLAKNIQYF; CDR3nt: TGTGCCAGCAGCCTTGGACTAGCGGGGGCATTAAAACCATTAGCCAAAAACATTCAGTACTTC
j_gene: TRBJ1-5; v_gene: TRBV11-2; d_gene: TRBD1; abundance: -; CDR3aa: CASSPGEGRGLYQPQHF; CDR3nt: TGTGCCAGCAGCCCAGGAGAGGGCAGGGGGCTGTATCAGCCCCAGCATTTT
j_gene: TRBJ2-7; v_gene: TRBV4-1; d_gene: TRBD2; abundance: few; CDR3aa: CASSQDPRPGGRSYEQYF; CDR3nt: TGCGCCAGCAGCCAAGATCCCCGGCCGGGAGGGCGGTCCTACGAGCAGTACTTC
j_gene: TRBJ2-1; v_gene: TRBV10-3; d_gene: -; abundance: -; CDR3aa: CAIGGSSYNEQFF; CDR3nt: TGTGCCATCGGGGGGTCCTCCTACAATGAGCAGTTCTTC
j_gene: TRBJ2-2; v_gene: TRBV9; d_gene: -; abundance: -; CDR3aa: CASSVDNKGANTGELFF; CDR3nt: TGTGCCAGCAGCGTAGATAACAAGGGGGCGAACACCGGGGAGCTGTTTTTT
j_gene: TRBJ2-7; v_gene: TRBV5-3; d_gene: -; abundance: few; CDR3aa: CARVQAPYEQYF; CDR3nt: TGTGCCAGAGTACAGGCCCCCTACGAGCAGTACTTC
j_gene: TRBJ2-1; v_gene: TRBV2; d_gene: -; abundance: once; CDR3aa: CASSNSNEQFF; CDR3nt: TGTGCCAGCAGTAACAGCAATGAGCAGTTCTTC